What follows describes a single T cell receptor beta chain. Its antigen is currently unknown. One end of the junction fails to match germline, which may point to a read error. This specimen belongs to a study of blood T cells in healthy people across ages. Notes on the study in general: The percentage of naive T cells correlated strongly with TCR beta diversity. Both higher diversity and more naive CD4+ cells marked long-lived donors when set against aged donors.

For the second PCR, which ran for roughly 6 to 12 cycles, a sample-barcoded 5' primer and a J-beta primer mix were used. TCRdb fed the 5' RACE reads into MiXCR, producing one record per CDR3 protein. The sample contains about 1 million distinct CDR3 sequences, over 35% of which appear only once. The germline V gene has CDR1 LNHNV and CDR2 YYDKDF (reference sequence). The CDR3 length is 15 residues. The chain links TRBV15 to TRBJ2-3, with D unresolved. The receptor's source is an older woman in good health. The sample was blood. DNA for the CDR3: TGTGCCGCCAGCAGCGAACCTCCTAGCACAGATACGCAGTATTTT. It codes for CAASSEPPSTDTQYF. Variable domain in full (rest from reference TRBV15 and TRBJ2-3): DAMVIQNPRYQVTQFGKPVTLSCSQTLNHNVMYWYQQKSSQAPKLLFHYYDKDFNNEADTPDNFQSRRPNTSFCFLDIRSPGLGDTAMYLCAASSEPPSTDTQYFGPGTRLTVL.